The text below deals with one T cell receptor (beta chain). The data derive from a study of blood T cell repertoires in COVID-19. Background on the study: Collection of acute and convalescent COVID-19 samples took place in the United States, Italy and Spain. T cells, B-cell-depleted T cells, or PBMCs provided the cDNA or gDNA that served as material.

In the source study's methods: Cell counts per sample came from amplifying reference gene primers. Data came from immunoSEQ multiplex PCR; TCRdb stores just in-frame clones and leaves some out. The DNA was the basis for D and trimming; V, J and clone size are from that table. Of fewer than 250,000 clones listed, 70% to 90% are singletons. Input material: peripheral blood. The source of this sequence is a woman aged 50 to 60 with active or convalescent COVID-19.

In DNA, the CDR3 is TGCGCCAGCAGCCTACTAGCGGGAAGTACCGGGGAGCTGTTTTTT. This codes for CASSLLAGSTGELFF. V usage is TRBV5-1 and J usage is TRBJ2-2, with 10 nucleotides matching TRBD2. With V trimmed by 4 bases and J by 5 bases, 5 bases remained unmatched. There are 15 residues in the CDR3. CDR1 is SGHRS, CDR2 YFSETQ, per germline.